This T cell receptor beta chain was identified in a study of T cell changes during pregnancy in multiple sclerosis. The ends lost 5 bases at V and 4 bases at J; junction bases unmatched: 7. The CDR3 totals 15 residues. The V gene's germline CDR1 is SGDLS and CDR2 YYNGEE. Here immunoSEQ multiplex PCR was the method, and the copy in TCRdb shows in-frame clones only, minus some. Here the sample spans about 36,000 clones, more than 75% being singletons. The clonotype comes from a female donor with multiple sclerosis, enrolled in a pregnancy study. The sequenced sample was CD8+ T cells from peripheral blood mononuclear cells, obtained in the third trimester of pregnancy. The rearrangement links TRBV9 to TRBJ2-3; 10 bases are a match to TRBD2. In DNA form, the CDR3 reads TGTGCCAGCAGAGAAGCGGGGGGGCCGGCAGATACGCAGTATTTT. Translated: CASREAGGPADTQYF.